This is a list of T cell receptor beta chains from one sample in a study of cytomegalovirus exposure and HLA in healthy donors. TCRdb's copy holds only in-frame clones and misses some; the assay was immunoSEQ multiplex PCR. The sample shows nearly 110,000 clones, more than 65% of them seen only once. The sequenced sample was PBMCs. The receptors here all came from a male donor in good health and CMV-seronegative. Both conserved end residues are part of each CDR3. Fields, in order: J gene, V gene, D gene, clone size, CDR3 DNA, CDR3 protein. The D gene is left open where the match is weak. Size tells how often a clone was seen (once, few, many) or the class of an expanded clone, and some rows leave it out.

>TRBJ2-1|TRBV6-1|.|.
TGTGCCAGCAGCCGCCCTGCGGGACAGAACAATGAGCAGTTCTTC
CASSRPAGQNNEQFF
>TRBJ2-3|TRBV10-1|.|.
TGCGCCAGCAATCCCGGGTTCACAGATACGCAGTATTTT
CASNPGFTDTQYF
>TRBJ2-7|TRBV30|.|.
TGTGCCTGGGCGGAAAGCTCCTACGAGCAGTACTTC
CAWAESSYEQYF
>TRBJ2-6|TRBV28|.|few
TGTGCCAGCAGTTTTCGGACAGTAGCTGGGGCCAACGTCCTGACTTTC
CASSFRTVAGANVLTF
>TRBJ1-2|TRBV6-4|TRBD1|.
TGTGCCAGCAGTCCGGGACAGGGGGCCTACACCTTC
CASSPGQGAYTF
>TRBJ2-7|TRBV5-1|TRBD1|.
TGCGCCAGCAGCCCCCAGGACAGGGGGCTTACCGAGCAGTACTTC
CASSPQDRGLTEQYF
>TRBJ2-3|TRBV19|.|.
TGTGCCAGTAAACCACTAAGCACAGATACGCAGTATTTT
CASKPLSTDTQYF
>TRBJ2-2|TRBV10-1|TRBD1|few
TGCGCCAGCAGTGAGCCGGGACAGACCGGGGAGCTGTTTTTT
CASSEPGQTGELFF
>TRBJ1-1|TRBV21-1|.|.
TGTGCCAGCAGCAAAGGCTGCGGGGTAGGGACTGAAGCTTTCTTT
CASSKGCGVGTEAFF
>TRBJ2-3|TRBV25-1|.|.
TGTGCCAGCTCGGTCATAGCGAGCACAGATACGCAGTATTTT
CASSVIASTDTQYF
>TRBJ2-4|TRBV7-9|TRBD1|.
TGTGCCAGCAGCCCCCCCGGGACAGGGGAGAAAAACATTCAGTACTTC
CASSPPGTGEKNIQYF
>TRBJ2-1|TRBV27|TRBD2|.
TGTGCCAGCAGTTCCCGGACTAGCGGGAGATCCTACAATGAGCAGTTCTTC
CASSSRTSGRSYNEQFF
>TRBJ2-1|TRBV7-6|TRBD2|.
TGTGCCAGCAGCCTCAGGCCGGGACTAGCGGGAGGTTCCCCCAATGAGCAGTTCTTC
CASSLRPGLAGGSPNEQFF
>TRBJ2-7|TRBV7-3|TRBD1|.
TGTGCCAGCAGGGAAAAACCGGGACAGGGACCCTACGAGCAGTACTTC
CASREKPGQGPYEQYF
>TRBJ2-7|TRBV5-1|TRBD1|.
TGCGCCAGCAGCTCGGGACAGGGGACCATTACGAGGCAGTACTTC
CASSSGQGTITRQYF
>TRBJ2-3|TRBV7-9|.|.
TGTGCCAGCAGCTTTATTGAGGTCCAGCGGCCTACACATACGCAGTATTTT
CASSFIEVQRPTHTQYF
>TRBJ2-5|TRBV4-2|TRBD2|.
TGTGCCAGCAGCCAAGTCTCTAGCGGCACACAAGAGACCCAGTACTTC
CASSQVSSGTQETQYF
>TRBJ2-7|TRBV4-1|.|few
TGCGCCAGCAGCCAAGACGAGGGTTACTCCTACGAGCAGTACTTC
CASSQDEGYSYEQYF
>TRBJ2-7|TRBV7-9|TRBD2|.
TGTGCCAGCAGCCAACTAAGCGGGGTCTCCTACGAGCAGTACTTC
CASSQLSGVSYEQYF
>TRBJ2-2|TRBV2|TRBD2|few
TGTGCCAGCTGGGCTAGCGGGAACACCGGGGAGCTGTTTTTT
CASWASGNTGELFF
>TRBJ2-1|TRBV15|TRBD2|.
TGTGCCACCAGCTCAACTAGCGGGAGGAGGAATGAGCAGTTCTTC
CATSSTSGRRNEQFF
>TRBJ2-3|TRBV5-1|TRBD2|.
TGCGCCAGCAGCCCCGGACTAGCGGGAGGGTTCGGAACAGATACGCAGTATTTT
CASSPGLAGGFGTDTQYF
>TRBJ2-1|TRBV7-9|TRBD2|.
TGTGCCAGCAGCTTAGGCGGGAGGGCCAGGGATGAGCAGTTCTTC
CASSLGGRARDEQFF
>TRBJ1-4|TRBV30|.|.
TGTGCCTGGAAAGAGGGCGCCTATGAAAAACTGTTTTTT
CAWKEGAYEKLFF
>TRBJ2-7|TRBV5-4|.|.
TGTGCCAGCAGCTTGCAGAGGCGGACCTACGAGCAGTACTTC
CASSLQRRTYEQYF
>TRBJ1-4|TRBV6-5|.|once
TGTGCCAGCAGTCTCCGACAGGCGGAAAAACTGTTTTTT
CASSLRQAEKLFF
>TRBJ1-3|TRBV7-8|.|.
TGTGCCAGCAGCTTAGGCGGGAAGGGAGTCTACTCTGGAAACACCATATATTTT
CASSLGGKGVYSGNTIYF